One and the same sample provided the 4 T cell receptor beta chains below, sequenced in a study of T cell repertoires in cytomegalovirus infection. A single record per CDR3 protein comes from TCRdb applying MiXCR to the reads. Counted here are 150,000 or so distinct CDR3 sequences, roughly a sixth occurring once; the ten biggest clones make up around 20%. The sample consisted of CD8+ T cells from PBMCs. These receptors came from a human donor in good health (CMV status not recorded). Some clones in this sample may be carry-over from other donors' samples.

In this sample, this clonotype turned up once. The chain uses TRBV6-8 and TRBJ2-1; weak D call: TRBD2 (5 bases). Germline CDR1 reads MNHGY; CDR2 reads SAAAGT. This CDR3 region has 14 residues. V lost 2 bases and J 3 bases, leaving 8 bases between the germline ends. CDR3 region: CASSYPGIYNEQFF. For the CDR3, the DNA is TGTGCCAGCAGTTACCCCGGGATCTACAATGAGCAGTTCTTC.

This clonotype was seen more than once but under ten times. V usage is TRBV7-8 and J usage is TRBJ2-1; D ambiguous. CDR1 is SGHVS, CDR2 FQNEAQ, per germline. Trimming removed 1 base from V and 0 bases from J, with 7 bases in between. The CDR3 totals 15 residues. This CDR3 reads CASSLEWSSYNEQFF. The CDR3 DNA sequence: TGTGCCAGCAGCTTAGAGTGGAGCTCCTACAATGAGCAGTTCTTC. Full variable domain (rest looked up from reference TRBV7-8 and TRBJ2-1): GAGVSQSPRYKVAKRGQDVALRCDPISGHVSLFWYQQALGQGPEFLTYFQNEAQLDKSGLPSDRFFAERPEGSVSTLKIQRTQQEDSAVYLCASSLEWSSYNEQFFGPGTRLTVL.

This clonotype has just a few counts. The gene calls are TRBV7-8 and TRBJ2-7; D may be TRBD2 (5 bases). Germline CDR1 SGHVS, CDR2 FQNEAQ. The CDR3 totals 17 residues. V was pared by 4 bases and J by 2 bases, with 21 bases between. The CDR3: CASSSYPRGDSAYEQYF. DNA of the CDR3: TGTGCCAGCAGCTCCTACCCCCGGGGAGACTCGGCCTACGAGCAGTACTTC.

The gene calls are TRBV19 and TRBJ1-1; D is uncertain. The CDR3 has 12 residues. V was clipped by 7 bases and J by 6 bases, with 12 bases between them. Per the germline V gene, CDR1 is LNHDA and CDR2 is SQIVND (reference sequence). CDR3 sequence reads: CASIIGGAEAFF. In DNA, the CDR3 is TGTGCCAGTATAATCGGCGGGGCTGAAGCTTTCTTT.